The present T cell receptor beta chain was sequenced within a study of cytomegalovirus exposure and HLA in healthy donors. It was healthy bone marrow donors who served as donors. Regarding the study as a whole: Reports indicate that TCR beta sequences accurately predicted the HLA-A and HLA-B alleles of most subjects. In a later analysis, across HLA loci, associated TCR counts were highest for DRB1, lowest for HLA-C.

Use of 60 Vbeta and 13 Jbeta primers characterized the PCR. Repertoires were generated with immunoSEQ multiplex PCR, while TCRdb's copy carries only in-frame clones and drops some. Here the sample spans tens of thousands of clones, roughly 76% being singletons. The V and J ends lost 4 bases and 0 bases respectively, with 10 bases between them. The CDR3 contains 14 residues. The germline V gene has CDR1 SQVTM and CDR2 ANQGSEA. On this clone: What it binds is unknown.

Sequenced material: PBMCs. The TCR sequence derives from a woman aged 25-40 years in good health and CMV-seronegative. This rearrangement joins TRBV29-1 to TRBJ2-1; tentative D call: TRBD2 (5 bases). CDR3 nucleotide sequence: TGCAGCGTTGTTTGGGAGTCCTCCTACAATGAGCAGTTCTTC. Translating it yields CSVVWESSYNEQFF.